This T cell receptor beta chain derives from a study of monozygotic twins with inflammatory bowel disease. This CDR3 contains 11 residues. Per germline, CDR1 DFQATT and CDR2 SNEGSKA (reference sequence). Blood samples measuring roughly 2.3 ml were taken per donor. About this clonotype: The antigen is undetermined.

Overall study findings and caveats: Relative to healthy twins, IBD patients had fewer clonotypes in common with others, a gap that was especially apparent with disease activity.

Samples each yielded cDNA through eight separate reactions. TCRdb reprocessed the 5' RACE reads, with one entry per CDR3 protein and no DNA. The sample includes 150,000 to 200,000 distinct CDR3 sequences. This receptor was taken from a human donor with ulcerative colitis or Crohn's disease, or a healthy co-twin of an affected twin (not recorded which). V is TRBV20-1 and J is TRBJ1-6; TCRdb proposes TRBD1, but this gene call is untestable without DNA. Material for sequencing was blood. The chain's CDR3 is CSATRDLPLHF.